These 20 T cell receptor beta chains were all obtained from the same sample, sequenced in a study of T cells in Graves' hyperthyroidism and ophthalmopathy. TCR beta CDR3 sequences were amplified from RNA transcripts. During a first-round RT-PCR of the TCR CDR3, the HTBI primer set was used. TCRdb analysed the multiplex PCR reads with MiXCR anew, one entry per CDR3 protein. The table records about 560,000 distinct CDR3 sequences, roughly 50% of them present only once. The specimen was peripheral blood or thyroid tissue (not recorded which). The receptors shown here come from a woman aged 18-30 years with Graves' hyperthyroidism.

The chain links TRBV7-2 to TRBJ2-7; tentative D call: TRBD2 (5 bases). The CDR3 is 13 amino acids. V was pared by 5 bases and J by 2 bases, with 10 bases between. Germline V gene sequence: CDR1 SGHTA, CDR2 FQGNSA. CDR3 DNA sequence: TGTGCCAGCAGCGGACTCACTACCTACGAGCAGTACTTC. Encoded protein: CASSGLTTYEQYF.

Comments on this clonotype: Given a much more abundant clone one base away, this may be a read error. CDR3 in amino acids: CATSDTGAGQPQHF. The CDR3 nucleotides read TGTGCCACCAGTGATACAGGGGCGGGTCAGCCCCAGCATTTT. The gene calls are TRBV24-1 and TRBJ1-5; TRBD1 aligns across 7 bases. Germline CDR1 reads KGHDR; CDR2 reads SFDVKD. The CDR3 is made up of 14 amino acids. Unmatched junction bases numbered 4, after V lost 3 bases and J lost 6 bases.

This clonotype has at least ten counts. The V gene is TRBV20-1, the J gene TRBJ1-6; perhaps TRBD1 as D (5 bases). Trimming stripped 8 bases from V and 6 bases from J, with 14 bases between. The CDR3 runs to 13 residues. The germline CDR1 and CDR2 sequences are DFQATT and SNEGSKA (reference sequence). The CDR3 loop reads CSSSGTANSPLHF. The CDR3 nucleotides are TGCAGTTCGTCGGGGACTGCTAATTCACCCCTCCACTTT.

This clonotype was counted ten times or more. Mismatch with germline at one junction end may stem from a read error. The chain combines TRBV7-8 with TRBJ1-1, with 8 bases identical to TRBD1. Germline CDR1 and CDR2: SGHVS and FQNEAQ. This CDR3 is 13 amino acids long. CDR3: CASSATQTGAGYF. Written as DNA, the CDR3 is TGTGCCAGCAGCGCGACTCAGACAGGGGCCGGGTACTTT.

This clonotype was counted only a few times. The chain carries TRBV9 and TRBJ1-5, with a weak D call TRBD1 (6 bases). In germline, CDR1 is SGDLS, CDR2 YYNGEE. This CDR3 is built from 15 residues. Trimming stripped 4 bases from V and 0 bases from J, with 11 bases between. The CDR3 region is CASSSDSFSNQPQHF. CDR3 nucleotide sequence: TGTGCCAGCAGCTCGGACAGCTTTAGCAATCAGCCCCAGCATTTT.

This clonotype was recorded only once. Sequence at one end of the junction differs from germline and may be a read error. The rearrangement joins TRBV7-9 to TRBJ1-5; TRBD1 might be the D (6 bases). The CDR3 covers 11 residues. The germline gives CDR1 SEHNR, CDR2 FQNEAQ (reference sequence). The DNA of the CDR3 is TGTGCCAGCAGGCCCACAGGGCCCCTGCATTTT. Translation: CASRPTGPLHF.

The chain carries TRBV2 and TRBJ1-4; 8 nucleotides match TRBD1. Trimming took 1 base from V and 8 from J; bases not matched to a gene: 9. CDR3 length: 16 residues. Germline lookup yields CDR1 SNHLY and CDR2 FYNNEI. The CDR3 loop is CASSEDYETGAEKLFF. Written as DNA, the CDR3 is TGTGCCAGCAGTGAAGACTACGAGACAGGGGCCGAAAAACTGTTTTTT.

The chain uses TRBV29-1 and TRBJ1-6; the match to TRBD1 covers 7 bases. CDR1 SQVTM and CDR2 ANQGSEA come from the germline V gene. The CDR3 sequence is 14 residues long. After removal of 4 bases from V and 6 bases from J, the junction contained 6 bases not matched to a gene. The CDR3 loop reads CSVVTGQGNSPLHF. CDR3 sequence (DNA): TGCAGCGTTGTGACAGGGCAGGGTAATTCACCCCTCCACTTT. The entire variable domain, with the rest obtained from reference TRBV29-1 and TRBJ1-6, is as follows: SAVISQKPSRDICQRGTSLTIQCQVDSQVTMMFWYRQQPGQSLTLIATANQGSEATYESGFVIDKFPISRPNLTFSTLTVSNMSPEDSSIYLCSVVTGQGNSPLHFGNGTRLTVT.

The CDR3 coding sequence is TGTACCAACAGCTTAACTAGAGAATCACCCCTCCACTTT. Amino acids: CTNSLTRESPLHF. The chain is built from TRBV7-9 and TRBJ1-6; D gene unclear. CDR1 and CDR2 from the germline V gene are SEHNR and FQNEAQ (reference sequence). The CDR3 consists of 13 residues.

In this sample, this clonotype turned up a few times. The chain carries TRBV7-9 and TRBJ1-2; 7 bases are shared with TRBD1. Trimming took 5 bases from V and 4 from J; bases not matched to a gene: 7. CDR3 length: 14 residues. CDR1 and CDR2 from the germline V gene are SEHNR and FQNEAQ (reference sequence). The chain's CDR3 is CASSPGQDFYGYTF. Here the CDR3 DNA reads TGTGCCAGCAGCCCTGGACAGGACTTCTATGGCTACACCTTC.

The rearrangement links TRBV10-3 to TRBJ1-1, with D hard to call. Germline V gene data show CDR1 as ENHRY and CDR2 as SYGVKD. The V and J ends lost 10 bases and 7 bases respectively, with 10 bases between them. This CDR3 comprises 10 residues. The CDR3 loop reads CASGQFEAFF. The CDR3 nucleotides are TGTGCCAGCGGGCAATTTGAAGCTTTCTTT.

The chain carries TRBV4-1 and TRBJ1-5; no reliable D call. The CDR3 runs to 15 residues. The V and J ends lost 0 bases and 7 bases respectively, with 13 bases between them. Germline V gene sequence: CDR1 MGHRA, CDR2 YSYEKL. The CDR3 DNA reads as TGCGCCAGCAGCCAAGATCTTTCACAGTACCAGCCCCAGCATTTT. It translates to CASSQDLSQYQPQHF.

The chain recombines TRBV27 with TRBJ1-1; D perhaps matches TRBD1 (5 bases). The germline V gene has CDR1 MNHEY and CDR2 SMNVEV (reference sequence). V lost 8 bases and J lost 7, with 11 bases in between. The CDR3 covers 11 residues. The CDR3 protein is CASLGPIEAFF. CDR3 nucleotide sequence: TGTGCCAGCCTGGGGCCGATTGAAGCTTTCTTT.

This clonotype was counted a few times. The gene calls are TRBV2 and TRBJ1-1; unclear D gene. Trimming stripped 8 bases from V and 7 bases from J, with 14 bases between. The CDR3 extends over 12 amino acids. The germline V gene encodes CDR1 SNHLY and CDR2 FYNNEI. The CDR3 reads CASSRAGNEAFF. The CDR3 region has the DNA TGTGCCAGCTCACGGGCAGGCAATGAAGCTTTCTTT.

The V gene is TRBV25-1, the J gene TRBJ1-1, with D unclear. Germline CDR1 reads MGHDK; CDR2 reads SYGVNS. The CDR3 is made up of 10 amino acids. V was shortened by 8 bases and J by 7 bases, with 8 bases between the two germline ends. CDR3 sequence reads: CASLGVEAFF. CDR3 DNA sequence: TGTGCCAGCCTGGGAGTTGAAGCTTTCTTT. Using reference TRBV25-1 and TRBJ1-1 for the parts outside the CDR3, the full variable domain is EADIYQTPRYLVIGTGKKITLECSQTMGHDKMYWYQQDPGMELHLIHYSYGVNSTEKGDLSSESTVSRIRTEHFPLTLESARPSHTSQYLCASLGVEAFFGQGTRLTVV.

V usage is TRBV7-9 and J usage is TRBJ2-7; D possibly corresponds to TRBD2 (5 bases). Germline V gives CDR1 SEHNR, CDR2 FQNEAQ (reference sequence). The CDR3 spans 14 residues. V was pared by 6 bases and J by 2 bases, with 14 bases between. The CDR3 nucleotides read TGTGCCAGCAGTCCCTGGAGGTTTCCCTACGAGCAGTACTTC. Amino acids: CASSPWRFPYEQYF. The full variable domain, completed using reference TRBV7-9 and TRBJ2-7, is DTGVSQNPRHKITKRGQNVTFRCDPISEHNRLYWYRQTLGQGPEFLTYFQNEAQLEKSRLLSDRFSAERPKGSFSTLEIQRTEQGDSAMYLCASSPWRFPYEQYFGPGTRLTVT.

This clonotype has a count of ten or more. The rearrangement links TRBV7-9 to TRBJ2-5; D may be TRBD1 (6 bases). With 5 bases removed from V and 5 bases from J, the gap between germline ends came to 18 bases. Germline V lookup: CDR1 SEHNR, CDR2 FQNEAQ (reference sequence). This CDR3 comprises 15 residues. The CDR3, as DNA: TGTGCCAGCAGCATCGACAGGTTCAAGGAGGAGACCCAGTACTTC. Translation: CASSIDRFKEETQYF.

This clonotype was seen repeatedly, ten times or more. The chain joins TRBV24-1 to TRBJ1-2, with TRBD1 as a possible D gene (5 bases). The CDR3 runs 14 residues. Germline-derived CDR1 and CDR2 are KGHDR and SFDVKD. V lost 4 bases and J 2 bases, leaving 10 bases between the germline ends. The CDR3 reads CATSDYRQNYGYTF. The DNA of the CDR3 is TGTGCCACCAGTGACTACAGACAGAACTATGGCTACACCTTC.

This clonotype has only a few counts. The V gene is TRBV6-1, the J gene TRBJ1-6; D is undetermined. The germline V gene has CDR1 MNHNS and CDR2 SASEGT. The CDR3 is 15 amino acids. Trimming took 1 base from V and 0 from J, leaving 4 bases between them. CDR3 nucleotides: TGTGCCAGCAGTGAAGGGGACTCCTATAATTCACCCCTCCACTTT. It yields the protein CASSEGDSYNSPLHF.

This clonotype was picked up a small number of times. This chain links TRBV19 with TRBJ1-5; TRBD1 aligns across 9 bases. The V gene's germline CDR1 is LNHDA and CDR2 SQIVND (reference sequence). Trimming took 7 bases from V and 3 from J; bases not matched to a gene: 7. This CDR3 is built from 15 residues. CDR3 nucleotide sequence: TGTGCCAGTAAAGAGCGGGACAGGGACAATCAGCCCCAGCATTTT. It is translated as CASKERDRDNQPQHF. The full variable domain, with the rest looked up from reference TRBV19 and TRBJ1-5, is DGGITQSPKYLFRKEGQNVTLSCEQNLNHDAMYWYRQDPGQGLRLIYYSQIVNDFQKGDIAEGYSVSREKKESFPLTVTSAQKNPTAFYLCASKERDRDNQPQHFGDGTRLSIL.